This TCR beta chain stems from a study of T cell changes during pregnancy in multiple sclerosis. The CDR3 runs 18 residues. The ends were cut back, 0 bases at V and 4 bases at J, with 21 bases in the middle. Looked up from germline, CDR1 is MGHRA and CDR2 is YSYEKL. Clones were sequenced by immunoSEQ multiplex PCR, and TCRdb holds only the in-frame ones, with some missing. The sample has about 34,000 clones; 80% to 90% are singletons. The V call is TRBV4-1, the J call TRBJ2-5, with D maybe TRBD2 (6 bases). The sequencing used CD8+ T cells from peripheral blood mononuclear cells, collected in the third trimester of pregnancy. The TCR originated in a female donor with multiple sclerosis, enrolled in a pregnancy study. The CDR3 protein is CASSQDAGMGRTRETQYF. The CDR3 DNA follows: TGCGCCAGCAGCCAAGATGCGGGTATGGGGAGGACTCGAGAGACCCAGTACTTC.